These T cell receptor beta chains were read from a single sample in a study of blood T cell repertoires in COVID-19. Here immunoSEQ multiplex PCR was the method, and the copy in TCRdb shows in-frame clones only, minus some. The sample lists a few hundred thousand clones; about 90% were seen once. The sample comprised peripheral blood. The receptors were sampled from a young adult with COVID-19, enrolled during active disease. Both conserved end residues are part of each CDR3. D genes are given only for firm matches. Only part of the rows carry a size: once, few, many, or a class if the clone is expanded.

>TRBJ2-7|TRBV25-1|TRBD2|few
TGTGCCAGCAGTGGTGTAGCGGGAGCTCCCGAGCAGTACTTC
CASSGVAGAPEQYF
>TRBJ1-4|TRBV25-1|NA|NA
TGTGCCAGCGCGGACAGAAATGAAAAACTGTTTTTT
CASADRNEKLFF
>TRBJ1-2|TRBV7-9|TRBD1|NA
TGTGCCAGCAGCCTTACCTCACAGGGGCTCCACTATGGCTACACCTTC
CASSLTSQGLHYGYTF
>TRBJ2-1|TRBV4-3|TRBD2|NA
TGCGCCAGCAGCCACGGACTAGCGGGCTACAATGAGCAGTTCTTC
CASSHGLAGYNEQFF
>TRBJ2-3|TRBV5-6|NA|NA
TGTGCCAGCAGCGGTGAAGACTCACGCACAGATACGCAGTATTTT
CASSGEDSRTDTQYF
>TRBJ1-2|TRBV7-9|NA|NA
TGTGCCAGCACACCCCTCAACCCCCTGGCTGCAAATGGCTACACCTTC
CASTPLNPLAANGYTF
>TRBJ1-5|TRBV19|NA|few
TGTGCCAGTAGTATCACGGCGGTGATAGGCAATCAGCCCCAGCATTTT
CASSITAVIGNQPQHF
>TRBJ1-5|TRBV19|TRBD1|once
TGTGCCAGTCTTGGACAGGGGAGGTATTCGGGGCCCCAGCATTTT
CASLGQGRYSGPQHF
>TRBJ2-1|TRBV28|NA|NA
TGTGCCAGCAGTTCACCTCCTCGGACAGTCAGCTCCTACAATGAGCAGTTCTTC
CASSSPPRTVSSYNEQFF
>TRBJ2-7|TRBV19|TRBD1|NA
TGTGCCAGTAGAGAAGGACAGGGTCCCTACGAGCAGTACTTC
CASREGQGPYEQYF
>TRBJ1-2|TRBV2|NA|once
TGTGCCAGCAGTACAGGGAACTATGGCTACACCTTC
CASSTGNYGYTF
>TRBJ1-1|TRBV19|NA|NA
TGTGCCAGTACTCAGGGGAACACTGAAGCTTTCTTT
CASTQGNTEAFF
>TRBJ2-4|TRBV19|TRBD2|NA
TGTGCCAGTAGTATCCTAGGAGCGGGAGATGGCATTCAGTACTTC
CASSILGAGDGIQYF
>TRBJ2-3|TRBV4-2|NA|NA
TGTGCCAGCAGCCAAGAGCCAACAACAGATACGCAGTATTTT
CASSQEPTTDTQYF
>TRBJ2-3|TRBV7-9|NA|NA
TGTGCCAGCAGGGCGGGCACAGATACGCAGTATTTT
CASRAGTDTQYF
>TRBJ1-1|TRBV9|NA|NA
TGTGCCAGCAGCGTAGGAGGAGGGACTGAAAGAGCTTTCTTT
CASSVGGGTERAFF
>TRBJ2-5|TRBV11-2|NA|NA
TGTGCCAGCAGCGTTGACAGATCTCAGACCCAGTACTTC
CASSVDRSQTQYF
>TRBJ2-7|TRBV2|TRBD2|NA
TGTGCCAGCAGTGATGGGCTAGCGGGATTACCCTACGAGCAGTACTTC
CASSDGLAGLPYEQYF
>TRBJ1-1|TRBV2|NA|NA
TGTGCCAGCATTAGGCAGGGGTTGAACACTGAAGCTTTCTTT
CASIRQGLNTEAFF
>TRBJ2-5|TRBV2|NA|NA
TGTGCCAGCAGTGGCCCTAGGACAGCTCGAGAGCAAGAGACCCAGTACTTC
CASSGPRTAREQETQYF
>TRBJ1-1|TRBV6-5|NA|NA
TGTGCCAGCTGCACTGGGGCGCGGGAAGCTTTCTTT
CASCTGAREAFF
>TRBJ2-3|TRBV5-4|NA|NA
TGTGCCAGCAGCGATGATCCAGGGGGGATCCGGCCGCAGTATTTT
CASSDDPGGIRPQYF
>TRBJ1-5|TRBV6-5|TRBD1|NA
TGTGCCAGCAGCGGGACAGTCAATCAGCCCCAGCATTTT
CASSGTVNQPQHF
>TRBJ2-7|TRBV7-2|NA|NA
TGTGCCAGCAGCTCTCCTCTCGTGCAGTACTTC
CASSSPLVQYF
>TRBJ1-2|TRBV19|NA|NA
TGTGCCAGTAGTGACGCCTATTCCGGGATCCTCTATGGCTACACCTTC
CASSDAYSGILYGYTF
>TRBJ2-5|TRBV5-1|NA|NA
TGCGCCAGCAGCACCCTCAGCCCCGGGGAGACCCAGTACTTC
CASSTLSPGETQYF
>TRBJ2-1|TRBV5-4|TRBD2|NA
TGTGCCAGCAGCTTGAGGACTAGCGGGACCGTGTTCTTC
CASSLRTSGTVFF
>TRBJ2-3|TRBV13|TRBD2|NA
TGTGCCAGCAGCTCCACCTCCGGGACTAGCGGCACAGATACGCAGTATTTT
CASSSTSGTSGTDTQYF
>TRBJ2-3|TRBV5-6|NA|NA
TGTGCCAGCAGCTTACCCCACTTATTGGGAGACGGGCAGTATTTT
CASSLPHLLGDGQYF
>TRBJ1-5|TRBV19|TRBD1|NA
TGTGCCAGTAGCGGGACAGGGAGCAATCAGCCCCAGCATTTT
CASSGTGSNQPQHF
>TRBJ1-3|TRBV19|NA|NA
TGTGCCAGCCGTCGATACGCTACGACTGGAAACACCATATATTTT
CASRRYATTGNTIYF
>TRBJ2-5|TRBV20-1|NA|NA
TGCAGTGCTAGTGGTGACACCGAATCCGTCCAAGAGACCCAGTACTTC
CSASGDTESVQETQYF
>TRBJ2-3|TRBV27|TRBD2|NA
TGTGCCAGCAGTCCGGGACTAGCGGGAGATACGCAGTATTTT
CASSPGLAGDTQYF
>TRBJ2-1|TRBV19|NA|NA
TGTGCCAGTATCCCCTCGGCCACAAAAATACTTCAACAGAATGAGCAGTTCTTC
CASIPSATKILQQNEQFF
>TRBJ1-2|TRBV5-6|NA|NA
TGTGCCAGCAGCTTGGCCACGGGCTATGGCTACACCTTC
CASSLATGYGYTF
>TRBJ2-4|TRBV14|NA|few
TGTGCCAGCAGCCAAGCGAAGGGGTTAGCCAAAAACATTCAGTACTTC
CASSQAKGLAKNIQYF
>TRBJ2-1|TRBV11-2|TRBD2|once
TGTGCCAGCAGCGTAGCTTATTTGGGGGAGGGATCCTACAATGAGCAGTTCTTC
CASSVAYLGEGSYNEQFF
>TRBJ2-1|TRBV5-1|TRBD2|NA
TGCGCCAGCTCTGAGACTAGCGGGAGCTACAATGAGCAGTTCTTC
CASSETSGSYNEQFF
>TRBJ2-2|TRBV28|TRBD1|NA
TGTGCCAGCAGTTTATCGGACAGGGGGAACACCGGGGAGCTGTTTTTT
CASSLSDRGNTGELFF